This T cell receptor (beta chain) appears in the sequencing data of a study of blood T cells in healthy people across ages. Primed by a sample-barcoded 5' primer and a J-beta primer mix, a second PCR proceeded for about 6 to 11 cycles. TCRdb ran MiXCR on the 5' RACE reads and lists one entry per CDR3 protein. Of 550,000 to 800,000 distinct CDR3 sequences detected, roughly 20% appear once; the ten largest clones hold 3% to 4.5%. V was clipped by 1 base and J by 5 bases, with 11 bases between them. Looked up from germline, CDR1 is SGHDT and CDR2 is YYEEEE. The CDR3 loop spans 14 amino acids. V usage is TRBV5-6 and J usage is TRBJ2-3; tentative D call: TRBD1 (6 bases). Sequences were obtained from blood. The sequence was obtained from a man in his 70s in good health. The CDR3 loop reads CASSLTGLEDTQYF. The CDR3, as DNA: TGTGCCAGCAGCTTGACAGGGTTGGAAGATACGCAGTATTTT. The whole variable domain, filled in from reference TRBV5-6 and TRBJ2-3, reads DAGVTQSPTHLIKTRGQQVTLRCSPKSGHDTVSWYQQALGQGPQFIFQYYEEEERQRGNFPDRFSGHQFPNYSSELNVNALLLGDSALYLCASSLTGLEDTQYFGPGTRLTVL.